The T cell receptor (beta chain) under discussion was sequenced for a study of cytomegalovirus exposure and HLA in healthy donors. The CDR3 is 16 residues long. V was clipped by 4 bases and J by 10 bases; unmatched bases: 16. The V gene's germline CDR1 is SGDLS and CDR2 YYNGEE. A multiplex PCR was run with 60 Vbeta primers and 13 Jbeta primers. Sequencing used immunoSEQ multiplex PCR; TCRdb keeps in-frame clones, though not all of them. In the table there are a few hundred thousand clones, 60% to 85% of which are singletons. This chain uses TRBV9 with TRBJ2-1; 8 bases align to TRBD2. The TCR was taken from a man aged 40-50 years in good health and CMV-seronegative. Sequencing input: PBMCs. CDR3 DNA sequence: TGTGCCAGCAGCCCTCGGGCGGGAGGCCACCTTATCGAGCAGTTCTTC. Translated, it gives CASSPRAGGHLIEQFF.